This TCR beta chain was recorded in a study of shared clonotypes between healthy human individuals. The V and J ends lost 3 bases and 8 bases respectively, with 14 bases between them. The V gene's germline CDR1 is MDHEN and CDR2 SYDVKM. The length of the CDR3 is 14 residues. Profiling relied on immunoSEQ multiplex PCR, and the TCRdb table lists in-frame clones only, not all of them. The sample carries about 1.5 million clones, roughly 98% recorded once. The V and J genes are TRBV28 and TRBJ2-1; D perhaps matches TRBD1 (6 bases). This receptor was identified in a man aged 25 to 40 in good health. Sequencing input: naive CD4+ T cells sorted from blood. Stated subset: CD45RA+ positively selected. CDR3 bases: TGTGCCAGCAGTTTCCAGCCCTACAGGGATGAGCAGTTCTTC. This sequence encodes CASSFQPYRDEQFF.